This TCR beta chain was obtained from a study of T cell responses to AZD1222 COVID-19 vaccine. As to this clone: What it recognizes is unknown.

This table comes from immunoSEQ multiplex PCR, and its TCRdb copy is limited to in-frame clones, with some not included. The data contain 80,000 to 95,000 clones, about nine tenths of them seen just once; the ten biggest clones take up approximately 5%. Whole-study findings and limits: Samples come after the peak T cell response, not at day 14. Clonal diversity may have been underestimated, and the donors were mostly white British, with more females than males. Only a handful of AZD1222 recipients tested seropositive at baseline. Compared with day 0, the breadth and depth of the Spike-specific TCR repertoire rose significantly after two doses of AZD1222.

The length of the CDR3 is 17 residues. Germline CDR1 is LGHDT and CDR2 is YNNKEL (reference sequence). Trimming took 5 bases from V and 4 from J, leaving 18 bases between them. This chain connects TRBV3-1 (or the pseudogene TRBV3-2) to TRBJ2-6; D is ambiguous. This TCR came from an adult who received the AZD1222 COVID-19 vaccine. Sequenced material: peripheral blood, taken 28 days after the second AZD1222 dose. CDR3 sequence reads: CASSGRRIQQGANVLTF. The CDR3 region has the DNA TGTGCCAGCAGCGGCCGCAGAATCCAACAGGGGGCCAACGTCCTGACTTTC.